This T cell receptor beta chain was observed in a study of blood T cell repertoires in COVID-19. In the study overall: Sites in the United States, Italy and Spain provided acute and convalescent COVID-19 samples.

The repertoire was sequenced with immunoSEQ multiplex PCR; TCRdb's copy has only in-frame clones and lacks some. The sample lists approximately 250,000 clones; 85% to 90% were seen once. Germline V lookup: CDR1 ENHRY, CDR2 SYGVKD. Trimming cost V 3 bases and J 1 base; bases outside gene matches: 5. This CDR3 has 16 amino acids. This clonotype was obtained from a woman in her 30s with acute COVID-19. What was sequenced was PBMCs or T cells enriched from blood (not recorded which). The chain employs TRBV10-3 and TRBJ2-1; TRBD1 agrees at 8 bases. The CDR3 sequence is CAISDSGGGSYNEQFF. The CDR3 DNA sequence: TGTGCCATCAGTGATTCAGGGGGCGGGTCCTACAATGAGCAGTTCTTC.